These T cell receptor beta chains were read from a single sample in a study of OX40 agonist ivuxolimab in advanced cancers. Profiling relied on immunoSEQ multiplex PCR, and the TCRdb table lists in-frame clones only, not all of them. The sample records tens of thousands of clones, roughly 80% being singletons. Sequencing was performed on CD4+ or CD8+ T cells sorted from blood, taken in a trial of the OX40 agonist ivuxolimab. These receptors were taken from an adult with an advanced solid tumor such as melanoma, head and neck, liver or kidney cancer. CDR3s include the opening cysteine and the closing phenylalanine or tryptophan. The order of the fields is J gene, V gene, clone size, D gene, CDR3 protein, CDR3 DNA. A D gene is named only where the DNA matches it firmly. A row's size may be missing; if present it is once, few, many or a size class.

j_gene: TRBJ1-2
v_gene: TRBV7-9
abundance: .
d_gene: .
CDR3aa: CASSLTHGTANYGYTF
CDR3nt: TGTGCCAGCAGCCTAACTCATGGGACCGCGAACTATGGCTACACCTTC

j_gene: TRBJ2-2
v_gene: TRBV6-1
abundance: once
d_gene: .
CDR3aa: CASSEGPYNTGELFF
CDR3nt: TGTGCCAGCAGTGAAGGGCCCTATAACACCGGGGAGCTGTTTTTT

j_gene: TRBJ1-1
v_gene: TRBV19
abundance: .
d_gene: TRBD1
CDR3aa: CASTRDSEAFF
CDR3nt: TGTGCCAGTACCCGGGACAGTGAAGCTTTCTTT

j_gene: TRBJ2-3
v_gene: TRBV9
abundance: .
d_gene: TRBD2
CDR3aa: CASSALSGGGDTDTQYF
CDR3nt: TGTGCCAGCAGCGCTCTTAGTGGCGGGGGGGACACAGATACGCAGTATTTT

j_gene: TRBJ1-5
v_gene: TRBV6-5
abundance: .
d_gene: .
CDR3aa: CASSRGGNQPQHF
CDR3nt: TGTGCTAGCAGTAGAGGGGGCAATCAGCCCCAGCATTTT

j_gene: TRBJ1-3
v_gene: TRBV19
abundance: .
d_gene: TRBD1
CDR3aa: CASRPGQQGTIYF
CDR3nt: TGTGCCAGTAGACCGGGACAGCAAGGGACCATATATTTT

j_gene: TRBJ1-5
v_gene: TRBV4-2
abundance: .
d_gene: .
CDR3aa: CASSQDVNRGGGQPQHF
CDR3nt: TGTGCCAGCAGCCAAGATGTTAACAGAGGTGGGGGACAGCCCCAGCATTTT

j_gene: TRBJ1-5
v_gene: TRBV11-2
abundance: once
d_gene: TRBD1
CDR3aa: CASSIQGGQEPQHF
CDR3nt: TGTGCCAGCAGCATCCAGGGAGGACAGGAGCCCCAGCATTTT

j_gene: TRBJ2-2
v_gene: TRBV7-2
abundance: .
d_gene: TRBD1
CDR3aa: CASSLATGKNTGELFF
CDR3nt: TGTGCCAGCAGCTTAGCGACAGGGAAGAACACCGGGGAGCTGTTTTTT

j_gene: TRBJ1-2
v_gene: TRBV21-1
abundance: .
d_gene: .
CDR3aa: CASSKEKEMNYGYTF
CDR3nt: TGTGCCAGCAGCAAAGAGAAGGAGATGAACTATGGCTACACCTTC

j_gene: TRBJ1-1
v_gene: TRBV5-1
abundance: few
d_gene: .
CDR3aa: CASSLFELNTEAFF
CDR3nt: TGCGCCAGCAGCTTGTTCGAGTTGAACACTGAAGCTTTCTTT

j_gene: TRBJ2-1
v_gene: TRBV5-1
abundance: .
d_gene: TRBD2
CDR3aa: CASSLTAGGPKQFF
CDR3nt: TGCGCCAGCAGCTTGACAGCGGGGGGCCCTAAGCAGTTCTTC

j_gene: TRBJ2-7
v_gene: TRBV7-3
abundance: .
d_gene: TRBD1
CDR3aa: CASSLTSGQGYEQYF
CDR3nt: TGTGCCAGCAGCTTAACCTCGGGACAGGGCTACGAGCAGTACTTC

j_gene: TRBJ2-2
v_gene: TRBV5-4
abundance: once
d_gene: TRBD1
CDR3aa: CASSLAKDRVSGELFF
CDR3nt: TGTGCCAGCAGCTTGGCCAAGGACAGGGTCTCCGGGGAGCTGTTTTTT

j_gene: TRBJ2-2
v_gene: TRBV30
abundance: .
d_gene: .
CDR3aa: CAWSVQVSGELFF
CDR3nt: TGTGCCTGGAGTGTACAGGTATCCGGGGAGCTGTTTTTT

j_gene: TRBJ1-2
v_gene: TRBV2
abundance: .
d_gene: TRBD1
CDR3aa: CASLQGANYGYTF
CDR3nt: TGTGCCAGCCTGCAGGGGGCTAACTATGGCTACACCTTC

j_gene: TRBJ2-1
v_gene: TRBV29-1
abundance: .
d_gene: .
CDR3aa: CSVGQPYNEQFF
CDR3nt: TGCAGCGTAGGACAGCCTTACAATGAGCAGTTCTTC

j_gene: TRBJ1-4
v_gene: TRBV9
abundance: .
d_gene: .
CDR3aa: CASSRDLTNEKLFF
CDR3nt: TGTGCCAGCAGCCGGGACCTAACAAATGAAAAACTGTTTTTT

j_gene: TRBJ2-7
v_gene: TRBV19
abundance: .
d_gene: TRBD1
CDR3aa: CASSDRGLLYEQYF
CDR3nt: TGTGCCAGTAGTGACAGGGGGCTTCTCTACGAGCAGTACTTC

j_gene: TRBJ1-2
v_gene: TRBV28
abundance: .
d_gene: .
CDR3aa: CASDRTGNYGYTF
CDR3nt: TGTGCCAGCGACAGGACGGGAAACTATGGCTACACCTTC

j_gene: TRBJ2-5
v_gene: TRBV9
abundance: .
d_gene: .
CDR3aa: CASSSGRRSSQETQYF
CDR3nt: TGTGCCAGCAGCTCTGGCAGGAGATCTTCTCAAGAGACCCAGTACTTC

j_gene: TRBJ2-5
v_gene: TRBV2
abundance: .
d_gene: .
CDR3aa: CASRDGRQETQYF
CDR3nt: TGTGCCAGCAGGGATGGACGCCAAGAGACCCAGTACTTC

j_gene: TRBJ1-5
v_gene: TRBV2
abundance: .
d_gene: .
CDR3aa: CASSPYSSNQPQHF
CDR3nt: TGTGCCAGCAGTCCTTACAGTAGCAATCAGCCCCAGCATTTT

j_gene: TRBJ2-7
v_gene: TRBV7-3
abundance: .
d_gene: .
CDR3aa: CASSLSQKGEQYF
CDR3nt: TGTGCCAGCAGCTTAAGCCAGAAGGGCGAGCAGTACTTC

j_gene: TRBJ2-5
v_gene: TRBV15
abundance: .
d_gene: .
CDR3aa: CATSRDRGPETQYF
CDR3nt: TGTGCCACCAGCAGAGATCGGGGCCCGGAGACCCAGTACTTC

j_gene: TRBJ1-1
v_gene: TRBV9
abundance: .
d_gene: .
CDR3aa: CASSKDRRDTEAFF
CDR3nt: TGTGCCAGCAGCAAAGATAGACGGGACACTGAAGCTTTCTTT

j_gene: TRBJ2-5
v_gene: TRBV28
abundance: .
d_gene: .
CDR3aa: CASRRTVQETQYF
CDR3nt: TGTGCCAGCAGGCGTACAGTGCAAGAGACCCAGTACTTC

j_gene: TRBJ1-1
v_gene: TRBV5-8
abundance: .
d_gene: .
CDR3aa: CASSLDYTEAFF
CDR3nt: TGTGCCAGCAGCCTGGATTACACTGAAGCTTTCTTT

j_gene: TRBJ2-5
v_gene: TRBV11-2
abundance: .
d_gene: TRBD2
CDR3aa: CASSPGLAQETQYF
CDR3nt: TGTGCCAGCAGCCCGGGACTAGCTCAAGAGACCCAGTACTTC

j_gene: TRBJ1-5
v_gene: TRBV21-1
abundance: .
d_gene: .
CDR3aa: CASSKGQGPNQPQHF
CDR3nt: TGTGCCAGCAGCAAAGGACAGGGGCCAAATCAGCCCCAGCATTTT

j_gene: TRBJ2-1
v_gene: TRBV11-3
abundance: .
d_gene: TRBD2
CDR3aa: CASSLDSGSYNEQFF
CDR3nt: TGTGCCAGCAGCTTAGATAGCGGGAGCTACAATGAGCAGTTCTTC

j_gene: TRBJ2-1
v_gene: TRBV28
abundance: .
d_gene: .
CDR3aa: CASSPYNEQFF
CDR3nt: TGTGCCAGCAGTCCATACAATGAGCAGTTCTTC

j_gene: TRBJ2-7
v_gene: TRBV14
abundance: .
d_gene: .
CDR3aa: CASSLDTARAYEQYF
CDR3nt: TGTGCCAGCAGTTTAGACACCGCCCGGGCTTACGAGCAGTACTTC

j_gene: TRBJ1-1
v_gene: TRBV19
abundance: .
d_gene: .
CDR3aa: CASSPHMGNTEAFF
CDR3nt: TGTGCCAGTAGTCCTCACATGGGGAACACTGAAGCTTTCTTT